Following are 21 T cell receptor beta chains from one sample sequenced in a study of molecular identifiers for immune sequencing clone quantification. Each CDR3 protein is one row after TCRdb ran MiXCR on the PCR reads. The sample contains approximately 100,000 distinct CDR3 sequences, approximately 40% of which appear only once. Sequencing was carried out using naive CD8+ T cells from blood, with Jurkat cell RNA spiked in. Documented subset: FACS-sorted CD8+CD4-CCR7+CD45RA+ naive T cells. The receptors here all came from a human donor in good health. Some libraries in this study had Jurkat cell RNA spiked in.

This clonotype was seen ten or more times. The CDR3 DNA is TGTGCCAGCAGTTTCGAGGTCTACGAGCAGTACTTC. It specifies CASSFEVYEQYF. This chain uses TRBV6-6 with TRBJ2-7, with D uncertain. The CDR3 runs to 12 residues. Trimming stripped 4 bases from V and 3 bases from J, with 7 bases between. Germline V lookup: CDR1 MNHNY, CDR2 SVGAGI (reference sequence).

The gene calls are TRBV5-1 and TRBJ2-3; 13 bases line up with TRBD2. The CDR3 consists of 18 residues. Trimming at V came to 0 bases and at J to 0 bases, leaving 4 bases not matched to a gene. Germline V gene data show CDR1 as SGHRS and CDR2 as YFSETQ. The CDR3 nucleotides are TGCGCCAGCAGCTTGGTCGGGACTAGCGGGACCAGCACAGATACGCAGTATTTT. It yields the protein CASSLVGTSGTSTDTQYF.

A few counts support this clonotype. This chain's CDR3 is CASSYSISLGNTGELFF. CDR3 nucleotide sequence: TGTGCCAGCAGTTACTCGATTAGTCTAGGCAACACCGGGGAGCTGTTTTTT. This chain uses TRBV6-2 or TRBV6-3 with TRBJ2-2; D remains unclear. This CDR3 has 17 residues. The germline gives CDR1 MNHEY, CDR2 SVGEGT. V was clipped by 0 bases and J by 2 bases, with 13 bases between them.

The rearrangement links TRBV29-1 to TRBJ2-7, with 14 bases aligning to TRBD2. The J segment lost 4 bases and the V segment lost 4 bases, leaving 12 bases of the junction unmatched. From germline, CDR1 is SQVTM and CDR2 ANQGSEA. This CDR3 contains 17 residues. CDR3 bases: TGCAGCGTTGGCGATACATCCGGGACTAGCGGGAGTTACGAGCAGTACTTC. Amino acid sequence: CSVGDTSGTSGSYEQYF.

This clonotype was seen at least ten times. The gene calls are TRBV7-9 and TRBJ1-5; the D is unclear. The CDR3 has 15 amino acids. The V end was cut by 1 base, the J end by 5 bases, with 12 bases between. Germline V CDR1 and CDR2: SEHNR, FQNEAQ (reference sequence). The CDR3 DNA is TGTGCCAGCAGCTTAGGGTATGGGGAAGATCAGCCCCAGCATTTT. Amino acids: CASSLGYGEDQPQHF.

Notes on this clonotype: Since a much larger clone is just one base distant, this may be a read error. The gene calls are TRBV28 and TRBJ2-5; tentative D call: TRBD2 (6 bases). The CDR3 contains 16 residues. The germline V gene encodes CDR1 MDHEN and CDR2 SYDVKM. The CDR3: CASRTRLGRSKEPQYF. The CDR3 DNA follows: TGTGCCAGCAGAACGAGACTAGGTCGTTCGAAAGAGCCCCAGTACTTC.

This clonotype was recorded many times. The gene calls are TRBV24-1 and TRBJ2-7, with D unresolved. Germline CDR1 is KGHDR and CDR2 is SFDVKD. V shed 5 bases and J shed 6 bases, with 13 bases lying between them. The CDR3 contains 13 residues. CDR3 sequence: CATSVPWSSEQYF. The DNA of the CDR3 is TGTGCCACCAGTGTCCCATGGTCCAGCGAGCAGTACTTC.

With respect to this clonotype: Here the CDR3 omits its conserved ending phenylalanine or tryptophan, so a read error is the likely source. The rearrangement links TRBV13 to TRBJ2-1; 7 bases match TRBD2. J gave up 3 bases and V 5 bases, and 7 bases lay outside the gene matches. CDR3 size: 15 residues. Germline CDR1 and CDR2: PRHDT and FYEKMQ (reference sequence). Here the CDR3 DNA reads TGTGCCAGCAGCGCCTGGACTAGGAACTACAATGAGCAGTTCCTC. This sequence encodes CASSAWTRNYNEQFL.

This clonotype was seen ten or more times. V is TRBV20-1 and J is TRBJ2-1; the match to TRBD2 covers 9 bases. Germline-derived CDR1 and CDR2 are DFQATT and SNEGSKA (reference sequence). The CDR3 runs 14 residues. V shed 5 bases and J 6 bases; nucleotides not matched to a gene: 8. CDR3 residues: CSARGPSGINEQFF. As DNA, the CDR3 is TGCAGTGCTCGCGGCCCTAGCGGGATCAATGAGCAGTTCTTC.

This clonotype has only one observation. The chain couples TRBV20-1 to TRBJ2-2; TRBD1 is a possible D gene (6 bases). CDR3 length: 13 amino acids. The germline CDR1 and CDR2 sequences are DFQATT and SNEGSKA (reference sequence). V shed 7 bases and J shed 3 bases, with 12 bases lying between them. The CDR3 protein is CSDRTAYTGELFF. DNA for the CDR3: TGCAGTGACCGGACAGCGTACACCGGGGAGCTGTTTTTT.

This clonotype has a count of ten or more. This rearrangement joins TRBV28 to TRBJ1-5; TRBD1 matches 8 bases. V was clipped by 4 bases and J by 5 bases; unmatched bases: 4. Germline CDR1 reads MDHEN; CDR2 reads SYDVKM. CDR3 size: 14 residues. The DNA for the CDR3 is TGTGCCAGCAGTTCCAGGGGGCATTATCAGCCCCAGCATTTT. It specifies CASSSRGHYQPQHF.

V usage is TRBV28 and J usage is TRBJ2-7; D may be TRBD2 (5 bases). V was pared by 4 bases and J by 5 bases, with 15 bases between. The CDR3 is 14 amino acids. In germline, CDR1 is MDHEN, CDR2 SYDVKM. The CDR3 region is CASSYHLVTNEQYF. The CDR3 bases are TGTGCCAGCAGTTACCACCTCGTGACTAACGAGCAGTACTTC.

As to this clonotype: The junction shows a germline mismatch at one end, possibly a read error. The genes are TRBV4-3 and TRBJ1-1; 7 bases match TRBD1. Germline CDR1 is LGHNA and CDR2 is YSLEER. The length of the CDR3 is 13 residues. CDR3 DNA sequence: TGCACCAGCAGCCACGTGGGACAGCCTGAAGCTTTCTTT. Amino acid sequence: CTSSHVGQPEAFF.

This clonotype was counted a few times. This rearrangement joins TRBV10-3 to TRBJ2-3; 8 bases are a match to TRBD2. Losses at the gene ends were 4 bases for V and 2 bases for J; bases not matched to a gene: 8. CDR1 and CDR2 from the germline V gene are ENHRY and SYGVKD. The CDR3 sequence is 16 residues long. The CDR3 DNA reads TGTGCCATCAGTGGAGGGAGCGGGAGCCTCACAGATACGCAGTATTTT. Encoded protein: CAISGGSGSLTDTQYF.

This clonotype was seen only a few times. Lacking the conserved final phenylalanine or tryptophan, this CDR3 likely reflects a read error. DNA of the CDR3: TGTGCCAGCAGTTTACCCCCCGGGGTTGAGCAGTACCTC. Its protein product is CASSLPPGVEQYL. The rearrangement links TRBV28 to TRBJ2-7; possibly TRBD2 for D (5 bases). The V gene's germline CDR1 is MDHEN and CDR2 SYDVKM. The CDR3 runs 13 residues. Trimming stripped 2 bases from V and 7 bases from J, with 12 bases between.

A few counts support this clonotype. With a much larger clone just one base away, this may be a read error. J is TRBJ2-5 and V is TRBV23-1, with 9 bases aligning to TRBD1. TRBV23-1 carries the ORF label, with uncertain function. The CDR3 covers 18 residues. The CDR3 DNA reads TGCGCCAGCAGTCAATCGCCGGGACAGGGACGGAACCAAGAGCCCCAGTACTTC. It encodes CASSQSPGQGRNQEPQYF.

This clonotype was recorded a few times. The genes are TRBV29-1 and TRBJ2-7; D perhaps matches TRBD2 (5 bases). CDR3 size: 13 residues. V was cut by 7 bases and J by 0 bases, with 13 bases left in between. The germline gives CDR1 SQVTM, CDR2 ANQGSEA. CDR3 bases: TGCAGCGGGCTGACGGGAAGCTCCTACGAGCAGTACTTC. This gives the protein CSGLTGSSYEQYF.

CDR3 sequence (DNA): TGTGCCAGCAGCTTAGAACAGGGCACAGATACGCAGTATTTT. Its protein product is CASSLEQGTDTQYF. The V gene is TRBV11-1, the J gene TRBJ2-3, with D possibly TRBD1 on 5 matching bases. Germline V gene sequence: CDR1 SGHAT, CDR2 FQDESV (reference sequence). CDR3 length: 14 amino acids. Trimming shortened V by 1 base and J by 1 base, and 6 bases separated the two germline ends.

The chain uses TRBV12-3 or TRBV12-4 and TRBJ1-4; D unclear. The CDR3 sequence is 13 residues long. Trimming removed 2 bases at V and 13 bases at J, with 14 bases between. The CDR3 DNA reads as TGTGCCAGCAGTTTAACACGAAGCGATGTACTGTTTTTT. It codes for CASSLTRSDVLFF.

To note about this clonotype: One base away lies a much larger clone, so this may be a sequencing read error. The CDR3 DNA reads as TGTGCCAGCGGCTCAAGGGGACTAGCAAACACCGGGGAGCTGTTTTTT. It yields the protein CASGSRGLANTGELFF. This chain connects TRBV7-9 to TRBJ2-2, with 9 nucleotides matching TRBD2. CDR1 is SEHNR and CDR2 is FQNEAQ in the germline V gene (reference sequence). J was trimmed by 2 bases and V by 8 bases; bases with no gene match: 9. This CDR3 has 16 residues. Full variable domain (rest looked up from reference TRBV7-9 and TRBJ2-2): DTGVSQNPRHKITKRGQNVTFRCDPISEHNRLYWYRQTLGQGPEFLTYFQNEAQLEKSRLLSDRFSAERPKGSFSTLEIQRTEQGDSAMYLCASGSRGLANTGELFFGEGSRLTVL.

The genes are TRBV3-2 and TRBJ2-7; the D segment call TRBD2 is taken from the table without a DNA check. TRBV3-2 is flagged as a pseudogene. The CDR3 is 15 amino acids. CDR3 sequence: CASSSPRGGPEEQYF. The DNA for the CDR3 is TGTGCCAGCAGCTCCCCTCGGGGGGGCCCTGAGGAGCAGTACTTC.